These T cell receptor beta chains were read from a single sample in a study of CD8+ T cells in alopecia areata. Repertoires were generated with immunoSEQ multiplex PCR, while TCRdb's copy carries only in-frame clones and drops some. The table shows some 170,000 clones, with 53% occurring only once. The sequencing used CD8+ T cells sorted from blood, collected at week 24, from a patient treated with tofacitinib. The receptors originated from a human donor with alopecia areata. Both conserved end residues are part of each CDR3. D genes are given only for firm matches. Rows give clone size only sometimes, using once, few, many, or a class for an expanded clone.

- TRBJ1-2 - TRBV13 CASSAQSYGYTF TGTGCCAGCAGCGCTCAGTCATATGGCTACACCTTC
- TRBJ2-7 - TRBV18 CASSLAYEQYF TGTGCCAGCTCCCTAGCCTACGAGCAGTACTTC
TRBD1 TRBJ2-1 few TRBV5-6 CASSPGQQEQFF TGTGCCAGCAGCCCGGGACAGCAGGAGCAGTTCTTC
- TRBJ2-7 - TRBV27 CASSLSGSYEQYF TGTGCCAGCAGTTTATCAGGATCCTACGAGCAGTACTTC
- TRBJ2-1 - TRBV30 CAWSVGAGGNEQFF TGTGCCTGGAGTGTAGGGGCAGGAGGGAATGAGCAGTTCTTC
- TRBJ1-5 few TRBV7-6 CASSLGLGQPQHF TGTGCCAGCAGCTTAGGGCTTGGGCAGCCCCAGCATTTT
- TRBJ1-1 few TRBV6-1 CASSEGIPEAFF TGTGCCAGCAGTGAAGGCATTCCTGAAGCTTTCTTT
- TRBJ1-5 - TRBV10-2 CASSDRDSNQPQHF TGCGCCAGCAGTGATCGGGACAGCAATCAGCCCCAGCATTTT
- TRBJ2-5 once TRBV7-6 CASSLQEGRETQYF TGTGCCAGCAGCTTACAGGAAGGTCGGGAGACCCAGTACTTC
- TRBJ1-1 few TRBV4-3 CASSQDGGDTEAFF TGCGCCAGCAGCCAAGATGGCGGGGACACTGAAGCTTTCTTT
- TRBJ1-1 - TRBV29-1 CSAGGTEAFF TGCAGCGCCGGGGGGACTGAAGCTTTCTTT
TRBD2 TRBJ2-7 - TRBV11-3 CASSAASGGQYEQYF TGTGCCAGCAGCGCCGCCAGCGGGGGACAATACGAGCAGTACTTC
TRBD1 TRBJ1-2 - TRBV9 CASSVDYRGGHYGYTF TGTGCCAGCAGCGTAGACTACAGGGGGGGCCACTATGGCTACACCTTC
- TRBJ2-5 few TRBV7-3 CASSPSGEETQYF TGTGCCAGCAGCCCAAGTGGGGAAGAGACCCAGTACTTC
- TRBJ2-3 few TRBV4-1 CASSQDPPALDTQYF TGCGCCAGCAGCCAAGATCCCCCAGCTTTGGATACGCAGTATTTT
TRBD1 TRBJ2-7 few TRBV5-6 CASSPTGTGSHEQYF TGTGCCAGCAGCCCCACAGGGACAGGGTCCCACGAGCAGTACTTC
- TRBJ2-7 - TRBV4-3 CASSPGTGAYEQYF TGCGCCAGCAGCCCCGGGACGGGCGCCTACGAGCAGTACTTC
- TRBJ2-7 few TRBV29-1 CSVVGIPGQSYEQYF TGCAGCGTTGTAGGTATCCCGGGACAAAGCTACGAGCAGTACTTC
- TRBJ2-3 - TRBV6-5 CASSFSSTDTQYF TGTGCCAGCAGTTTCTCTAGCACAGATACGCAGTATTTT
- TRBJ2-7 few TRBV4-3 CASSQTRGASGEQYF TGCGCCAGCAGCCAAACCAGGGGCGCTTCGGGCGAGCAGTACTTC
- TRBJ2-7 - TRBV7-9 CASSSTAIRDFYEQYF TGTGCCAGCAGCTCAACAGCCATCAGGGATTTCTACGAGCAGTACTTC
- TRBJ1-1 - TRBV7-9 CASSLGGTNTEAFF TGTGCCAGCAGCTTAGGGGGGACGAACACTGAAGCTTTCTTT
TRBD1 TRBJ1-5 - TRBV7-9 CASSPQGQQEGPQHF TGTGCCAGCAGCCCTCAGGGACAGCAAGAGGGGCCCCAGCATTTT
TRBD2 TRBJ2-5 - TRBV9 CASSPGGGAETQYF TGTGCCAGCAGCCCGGGGGGGGGCGCGGAGACCCAGTACTTC
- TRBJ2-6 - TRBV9 CASRDPRGGEAGANVLTF TGTGCCAGCAGGGACCCCAGGGGAGGGGAGGCTGGGGCCAACGTCCTGACTTTC
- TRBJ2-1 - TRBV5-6 CASSFSSLGWDEQFF TGTGCCAGCAGCTTTAGCAGCCTGGGGTGGGATGAGCAGTTCTTC
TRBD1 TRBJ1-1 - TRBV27 CASALGQGLPEAFF TGTGCCAGCGCTTTGGGACAGGGTTTGCCTGAAGCTTTCTTT
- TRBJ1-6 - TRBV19 CASSPKWNSPLHF TGTGCCAGTAGTCCGAAATGGAATTCACCCCTCCACTTT
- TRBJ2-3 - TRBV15 CATSSSGLGADTQYF TGTGCCACCAGCAGTTCGGGCCTAGGTGCAGATACGCAGTATTTT
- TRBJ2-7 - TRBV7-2 CASSFARGEQYF TGTGCCAGCAGCTTCGCCAGGGGCGAGCAGTACTTC
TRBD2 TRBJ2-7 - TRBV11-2 CASSLASGDPYEQYF TGTGCCAGCAGCTTAGCTAGCGGGGATCCCTACGAGCAGTACTTC
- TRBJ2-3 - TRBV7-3 CASSPAAVGDTQYF TGTGCCAGCAGCCCCGCCGCGGTGGGGGATACGCAGTATTTT
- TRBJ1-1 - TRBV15 CATSAQDRSYTEAFF TGTGCCACCAGCGCGCAAGACAGGTCTTACACTGAAGCTTTCTTT
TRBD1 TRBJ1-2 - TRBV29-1 CSVGQGLHGYTF TGCAGCGTTGGACAGGGGTTGCATGGCTACACCTTC
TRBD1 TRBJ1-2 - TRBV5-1 CASRKAGGQPNYGYTF TGCGCCAGCAGAAAGGCAGGGGGACAGCCTAACTATGGCTACACCTTC
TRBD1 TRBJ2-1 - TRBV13 CASSSDRGPRQFF TGTGCCAGCAGCTCCGACAGGGGGCCGAGGCAGTTCTTC
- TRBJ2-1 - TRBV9 CASGGATNEQFF TGTGCCAGCGGGGGGGCCACGAATGAGCAGTTCTTC
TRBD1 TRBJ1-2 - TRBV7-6 CASSQHPPDRAAYGYTF TGTGCCAGCAGCCAACACCCTCCGGACAGGGCGGCCTATGGCTACACCTTC
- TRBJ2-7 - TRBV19 CASSTSRTTDEQYF TGTGCCAGTAGTACTAGTAGGACAACCGACGAGCAGTACTTC
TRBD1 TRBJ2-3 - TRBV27 CASSTTGTGGPDTQYF TGTGCCAGCAGTACGACCGGGACAGGGGGACCAGATACGCAGTATTTT
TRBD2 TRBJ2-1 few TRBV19 CASSLMAGELYNEQFF TGTGCCAGTAGCCTCATGGCGGGGGAGTTGTACAATGAGCAGTTCTTC